Listed here are 18 T cell receptor beta chains from one sample, sequenced in a study of cytomegalovirus exposure and HLA in healthy donors. The PCR had 60 Vbeta and 13 Jbeta primers. Only in-frame clones appear in the TCRdb table, and some are missing; sequencing was by immunoSEQ multiplex PCR. The repertoire consists of roughly 170,000 clones, with 76% occurring once and the leading ten covering 0.7% to 0.8%. The specimen was PBMCs. These TCRs come from a female donor in good health and CMV-seronegative.

The V gene is TRBV6-1, the J gene TRBJ2-1; TRBD2 matches at 9 bases. Trimming at V came to 4 bases and at J to 3 bases, leaving 7 bases not matched to a gene. The germline V gene has CDR1 MNHNS and CDR2 SASEGT. The length of the CDR3 is 16 residues. The CDR3 spells CASSGGVAGDYNEQFF. The CDR3 bases are TGTGCCAGCAGTGGGGGAGTAGCGGGGGACTACAATGAGCAGTTCTTC.

The chain couples TRBV5-4 to TRBJ2-7, with TRBD1 as a possible D gene (8 bases). This CDR3 contains 16 residues. Per the germline V gene, CDR1 is SGHNT and CDR2 is YYREEE (reference sequence). V was shortened by 2 bases and J by 6 bases, with 21 bases between the two germline ends. The CDR3 sequence: CASSLPGGQGAPEQYF. The CDR3 nucleotides read TGTGCCAGCAGCTTACCCGGGGGGCAGGGGGCTCCCGAGCAGTACTTC. The full variable domain, with the rest looked up from reference TRBV5-4 and TRBJ2-7, is ETGVTQSPTHLIKTRGQQVTLRCSSQSGHNTVSWYQQALGQGPQFIFQYYREEENGRGNFPPRFSGLQFPNYSSELNVNALELDDSALYLCASSLPGGQGAPEQYFGPGTRLTVT.

The rearrangement joins TRBV2 to TRBJ1-1, with D perhaps TRBD1 (5 bases). V lost 5 bases, J lost 4 bases, and 11 bases lay in between. CDR3 length: 13 residues. The germline V gene has CDR1 SNHLY and CDR2 FYNNEI. The CDR3 DNA sequence: TGTGCCAGCAGTACGACAGTTTTCACTGAAGCTTTCTTT. The encoded protein is CASSTTVFTEAFF.

V and J are TRBV18 and TRBJ2-3, with a tentative D call TRBD2 (6 bases). Germline V gene lookup returns CDR1 KGHSH and CDR2 LQKENI. Trimming took 0 bases from V and 2 from J, leaving 15 bases between them. The CDR3 is 17 residues long. The CDR3 DNA follows: TGTGCCAGCTCACCACCTTTTCGGGGGTTAAACACAGATACGCAGTATTTT. The encoded protein is CASSPPFRGLNTDTQYF.

The chain couples TRBV27 to TRBJ2-5; 10 nucleotides line up with TRBD1. The end of the DNA is better explained by TRBJ2-7, so the J call may be wrong. The CDR3 covers 15 residues. Germline V gene data show CDR1 as MNHEY and CDR2 as SMNVEV (reference sequence). The CDR3: CASRRTGGGSYEQYF. CDR3 nucleotide sequence: TGTGCCAGCAGGAGGACAGGGGGAGGCTCCTACGAGCAGTACTTC.

About this clone itself: The junction and the germline gene differ at one end; a read error may be behind it. The V and J genes are TRBV6-6 and TRBJ2-4, with TRBD2 matching 14 bases. The CDR3 sequence is 16 residues long. Looked up from germline, CDR1 is MNHNY and CDR2 is SVGAGI (reference sequence). In DNA, the CDR3 is TGTGCCAGCAGTTACGGGACTAGCGGGAGAGTCAACAGTCAGTACTTC. This translates into CASSYGTSGRVNSQYF.

The chain joins TRBV28 to TRBJ1-3; tentative D call: TRBD1 (6 bases). The V end lost 5 bases, the J end lost 4 bases, and 18 bases lay between the germline ends. This CDR3 is 16 amino acids long. Germline values: CDR1 MDHEN, CDR2 SYDVKM. CDR3 protein: CASSGSQGFWGNTIYF. For the CDR3, the DNA is TGTGCCAGCAGTGGATCACAGGGATTTTGGGGAAACACCATATATTTT.

The chain is built from TRBV11-2 and TRBJ2-2; 12 nucleotides match TRBD2. The CDR3 extends over 17 amino acids. Germline values: CDR1 SGHAT, CDR2 FQNNGV. V lost 1 base and J lost 7; bases outside the gene matches: 7. The CDR3 DNA is TGTGCCAGCAGCTTAGGCCTAGCGGGGGGGCATGGCGGGGAGCTGTTTTTT. Its translation is CASSLGLAGGHGGELFF.

The gene calls are TRBV28 and TRBJ1-2, with 7 bases aligning to TRBD1. CDR1 is MDHEN and CDR2 is SYDVKM in the germline V gene. With V trimmed by 4 bases and J by 0 bases, 8 bases remained unmatched. The CDR3 sequence is 16 residues long. CDR3 sequence: CASSSETGITNYGYTF. DNA for the CDR3: TGTGCCAGCAGTTCAGAGACAGGGATTACTAACTATGGCTACACCTTC.

The V and J genes are TRBV5-8 and TRBJ2-3, with 7 nucleotides matching TRBD1. J gave up 2 bases and V 1 base, and 4 bases lay outside the gene matches. The CDR3 runs to 15 residues. In germline, CDR1 is SGHTS, CDR2 YDEGEE. DNA for the CDR3: TGTGCCAGCAGCTTGCGGGACAGTCCCACAGATACGCAGTATTTT. Protein: CASSLRDSPTDTQYF.

The rearrangement uses TRBV7-2 and TRBJ1-2; TRBD1 agrees at 10 bases. The V segment lost 2 bases and the J segment 7 bases; nucleotides outside the gene matches: 7. The length of the CDR3 is 15 residues. Germline V CDR1 and CDR2: SGHTA, FQGNSA. The CDR3 DNA reads as TGTGCCAGCAGCTTACTGGGACAGGGGCGCGGTGGCTACACCTTC. This gives the protein CASSLLGQGRGGYTF.

The rearrangement uses TRBV6-5 and TRBJ2-5, with 10 bases matching TRBD1. Germline V gene data show CDR1 as MNHEY and CDR2 as SVGAGI. CDR3 length equals 16 residues. The V gene end was trimmed by 0 bases and the J gene end by 7 bases; junction bases not matched to a gene: 8. CDR3 sequence: CASSYSRTGGIGTQYF. The CDR3 nucleotides read TGTGCCAGCAGTTACTCGAGGACAGGGGGGATAGGGACCCAGTACTTC.

This chain connects TRBV4-3 to TRBJ2-7; weak D call: TRBD2 (6 bases). Germline values: CDR1 LGHNA, CDR2 YSLEER. The CDR3 totals 14 residues. The germline V and J ends were trimmed by 3 bases and 3 bases, with 12 bases remaining between them. CDR3 amino acids: CASSQDSGNYEQYF. The CDR3 nucleotides read TGCGCCAGCAGCCAGGATAGCGGCAACTACGAGCAGTACTTC.

The chain uses TRBV7-2 and TRBJ2-1; D gene uncertain. V lost 2 bases to trimming and J lost 4 bases, with 3 bases between them. CDR3 length: 12 amino acids. Germline-derived CDR1 and CDR2 are SGHTA and FQGNSA. The CDR3 protein is CASSLRYNEQFF. The CDR3 DNA is TGTGCCAGCAGCTTACGGTACAATGAGCAGTTCTTC.

The V and J genes are TRBV19 and TRBJ1-3; 12 bases fit TRBD1. The CDR3 spans 18 residues. CDR1 is LNHDA and CDR2 is SQIVND in the germline V gene (reference sequence). With 5 bases clipped from V and 2 bases from J, the junction kept 10 bases outside the gene matches. This CDR3 is CASSLQRDRGLAGNTIYF. CDR3 DNA: TGTGCCAGTAGTCTGCAGCGGGACAGGGGGCTTGCTGGAAACACCATATATTTT. The whole variable domain, filled in from reference TRBV19 and TRBJ1-3, reads DGGITQSPKYLFRKEGQNVTLSCEQNLNHDAMYWYRQDPGQGLRLIYYSQIVNDFQKGDIAEGYSVSREKKESFPLTVTSAQKNPTAFYLCASSLQRDRGLAGNTIYFGEGSWLTVV.

The table lists this clone with a count of one. V usage is TRBV2 and J usage is TRBJ2-5, with TRBD2 matching 7 bases. CDR3 length equals 15 residues. After removal of 4 bases from V and 2 bases from J, the junction contained 7 bases not matched to a gene. The germline V gene has CDR1 SNHLY and CDR2 FYNNEI. The CDR3 region is CASSVTRGGQETQYF. CDR3 DNA: TGTGCCAGCAGTGTAACCCGCGGGGGACAAGAGACCCAGTACTTC.

The rearrangement joins TRBV4-3 to TRBJ2-5; TRBD2 matches 13 bases. The CDR3 contains 17 residues. Trimming cost V 3 bases and J 5 bases; bases outside gene matches: 9. Germline assignment: CDR1 LGHNA and CDR2 YSLEER. The CDR3 reads CASSHRLAGGGRETQYF. In DNA, the CDR3 is TGCGCCAGCAGCCATAGACTAGCGGGAGGAGGTAGGGAGACCCAGTACTTC.

The rearrangement links TRBV10-3 to TRBJ2-7; the match to TRBD2 covers 11 bases. The CDR3 contains 16 residues. Germline lookup yields CDR1 ENHRY and CDR2 SYGVKD. The V and J ends lost 7 bases and 7 bases, in that order; junction bases with no gene match: 15. CDR3 sequence (DNA): TGTGCCATCACCCAATTCGGGACTAGCGGAACGAGAGAGCAGTACTTC. Its protein is CAITQFGTSGTREQYF.